This TCR beta chain appears in the sequencing data of a study of a mutant IDH1 vaccine in newly diagnosed glioma. About the research overall: Each patient was administered eight vaccinations, scheduled in weeks 1, 3, 5, 7, 11, 15, 19 and 23. It was radiotherapy, temozolomide, or both that patients received previously, with most receiving both.

Turning to this clone: Its antigen remains unknown.

The table came from immunoSEQ multiplex PCR; TCRdb's copy has only in-frame clones and leaves some out. The table has some 120,000 clones, around 77% seen once. As for time point: week 11, during vaccination. The investigators gave 300 ug of mutant IDH1 20-mer peptide in each vaccine dose, together with topical imiquimod. The source is a man aged 40-49 years with glioma. Specimen: PBMCs, collected from a glioma patient whose treatment included an IDH1 peptide vaccine.

The CDR3 reads CASSVTDGTEAFF. Here the CDR3 DNA reads TGTGCCAGTAGTGTAACCGACGGGACTGAAGCTTTCTTT. The chain carries TRBV19 and TRBJ1-1; D gene ambiguous. Germline V gene sequence: CDR1 LNHDA, CDR2 SQIVND (reference sequence). V was pared by 5 bases and J by 5 bases, with 12 bases between. The CDR3 sequence is 13 residues long.